Below, 8 T cell receptor beta chains from the same sample are listed, as sequenced in a study of cytomegalovirus exposure and HLA in healthy donors (dated by TCRdb to 2016 to 2017). Library creation used the immunoSEQ multiplex PCR assay. For the multiplex PCR, a mixture combining 60 forward primers for TCR Vbeta segments and 13 reverse primers for TCR Jbeta segments was used. TCRdb obtained this table from immuneACCESS and retained in-frame rearrangements with V and J assigned. These tables miss some clones; where compared with another copy, unresolved V genes account for less than half of the shortfall, and the remainder is unexplained. The sample table contains 150,000 to 200,000 clones; only one count was recorded for around 83% of them. Roughly 4.5% of the sample lies in the top ten. The sample was PBMCs. The source is a man over 45 in good health and CMV-seropositive.

The chain is built from TRBV4-1 and TRBJ1-5, with D possibly being TRBD1 (6 bases). The CDR3 has 13 amino acids. Per germline, CDR1 MGHRA and CDR2 YSYEKL. Trimming took off 5 bases at V and 5 bases at J, with 10 bases between the two ends. CDR3 in DNA: TGCGCCAGCAGCGAGAGACAGGATCAGCCCCAGCATTTT. Protein product: CASSERQDQPQHF.

This chain joins TRBV28 and TRBJ1-5; 8 bases align to TRBD1. CDR1 MDHEN and CDR2 SYDVKM come from the germline V gene. This CDR3 contains 17 residues. After removal of 2 bases from V and 4 bases from J, the junction contained 10 bases not matched to a gene. This chain's CDR3 is CASSLPPQGAWNQPQHF. The CDR3 region has the DNA TGTGCCAGCAGTTTACCCCCCCAGGGGGCATGGAATCAGCCCCAGCATTTT.

This clone was counted only a few times. J is TRBJ2-3 and V is TRBV9, with D possibly TRBD1 on 5 matching bases. Germline assignment: CDR1 SGDLS and CDR2 YYNGEE. V was cut by 4 bases and J by 2 bases, with 8 bases left in between. This CDR3 spans 13 amino acids. DNA of the CDR3: TGTGCCAGCAGCTTACAGGACACAGATACGCAGTATTTT. Translated, it gives CASSLQDTDTQYF.

The V call is TRBV19, the J call TRBJ1-5; perhaps TRBD1 as D (6 bases). Trimming cost V 3 bases and J 6 bases, with 15 bases left between them. The CDR3 loop spans 15 amino acids. Germline loops: CDR1 LNHDA, CDR2 SQIVND (reference sequence). In DNA form, the CDR3 reads TGTGCCAGTAGTATTGGGGCAGGGGCTAGTCAGCCCCAGCATTTT. The encoded protein is CASSIGAGASQPQHF.

This clone was counted once. This chain connects TRBV18 to TRBJ1-1, with a tentative D call TRBD1 (5 bases). The CDR3 is 13 residues long. Trimming took 3 bases from V and 3 from J, leaving 8 bases between them. Germline CDR1 reads KGHSH; CDR2 reads LQKENI. For the CDR3, the DNA is TGTGCCAGCTCACCTACGACAGACACTGAAGCTTTCTTT. Translated, it gives CASSPTTDTEAFF.

The CDR3 region is CASSLVSGSYEQYF. DNA for the CDR3: TGTGCCAGCAGCTTAGTTTCGGGAAGCTACGAGCAGTACTTC. V gene TRBV11-2 combines with J gene TRBJ2-7; D is perhaps TRBD2 (5 bases). CDR1 and CDR2 (germline): SGHAT, FQNNGV. CDR3 length: 14 residues. V lost 1 base, J lost 3 bases, and 10 bases lay in between.

This clone was detected a few times. J is TRBJ2-7 and V is TRBV4-2; 7 nucleotides line up with TRBD1. V was pared by 3 bases and J by 3 bases, with 8 bases of the junction left unmatched. This CDR3 spans 15 amino acids. The V gene's germline CDR1 is LGHNA and CDR2 YNFKEQ. Written as DNA, the CDR3 is TGTGCCAGCAGCCACGCCTCGACAGGGAGCTACGAGCAGTACTTC. Translation: CASSHASTGSYEQYF.

This chain uses TRBV28 with TRBJ1-6, with TRBD1 matching 7 bases. CDR3 length equals 13 residues. Looked up from germline, CDR1 is MDHEN and CDR2 is SYDVKM. V lost 11 bases and J lost 5; bases outside the gene matches: 6. The chain's CDR3 is CAGSTGNNSPLHF. In DNA, the CDR3 is TGTGCCGGCTCGACAGGGAATAATTCACCCCTCCACTTT. Full variable domain (rest looked up from reference TRBV28 and TRBJ1-6): DVKVTQSSRYLVKRTGEKVFLECVQDMDHENMFWYRQDPGLGLRLIYFSYDVKMKEKGDIPEGYSVSREKKERFSLILESASTNQTSMYLCAGSTGNNSPLHFGNGTRLTVT.